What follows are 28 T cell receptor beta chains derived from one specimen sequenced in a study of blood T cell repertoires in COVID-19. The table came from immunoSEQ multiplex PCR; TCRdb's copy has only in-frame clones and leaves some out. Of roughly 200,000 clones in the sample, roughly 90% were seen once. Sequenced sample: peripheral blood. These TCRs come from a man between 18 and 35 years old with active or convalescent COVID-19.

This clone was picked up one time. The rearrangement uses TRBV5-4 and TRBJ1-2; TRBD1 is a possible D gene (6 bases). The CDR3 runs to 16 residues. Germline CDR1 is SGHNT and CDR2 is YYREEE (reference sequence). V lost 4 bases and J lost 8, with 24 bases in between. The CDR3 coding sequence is TGTGCCAGCAGCGGGACCCGGGGGGGCGTATTGGGCGGCTACACCTTC. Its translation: CASSGTRGGVLGGYTF.

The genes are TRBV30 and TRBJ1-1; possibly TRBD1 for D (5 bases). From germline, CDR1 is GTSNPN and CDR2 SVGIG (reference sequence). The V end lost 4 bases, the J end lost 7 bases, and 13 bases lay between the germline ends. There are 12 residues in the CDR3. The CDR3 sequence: CAWTQGQLEAFF. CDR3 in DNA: TGTGCCTGGACTCAGGGTCAACTTGAAGCTTTCTTT.

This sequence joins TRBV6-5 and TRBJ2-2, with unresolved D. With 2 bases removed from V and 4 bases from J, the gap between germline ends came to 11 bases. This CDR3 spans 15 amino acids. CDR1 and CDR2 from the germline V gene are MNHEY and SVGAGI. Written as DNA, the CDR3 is TGTGCCAGCAGTTACGTCCCACCAGGCACCGGGGAGCTGTTTTTT. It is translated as CASSYVPPGTGELFF.

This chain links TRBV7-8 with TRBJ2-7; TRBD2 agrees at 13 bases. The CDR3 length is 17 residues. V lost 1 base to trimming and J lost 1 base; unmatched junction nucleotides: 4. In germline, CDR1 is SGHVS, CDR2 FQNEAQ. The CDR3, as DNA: TGTGCCAGCAGCTTAGGAGGGACTAGCGGGATATCCTACGAGCAGTACTTC. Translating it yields CASSLGGTSGISYEQYF.

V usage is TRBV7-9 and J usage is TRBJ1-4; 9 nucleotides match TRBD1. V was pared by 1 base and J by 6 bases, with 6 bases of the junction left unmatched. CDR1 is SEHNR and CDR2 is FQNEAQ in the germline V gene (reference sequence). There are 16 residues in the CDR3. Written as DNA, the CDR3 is TGTGCCAGCAGCTTAGTCGGGACAGGGATGCATGAAAAACTGTTTTTT. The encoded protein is CASSLVGTGMHEKLFF.

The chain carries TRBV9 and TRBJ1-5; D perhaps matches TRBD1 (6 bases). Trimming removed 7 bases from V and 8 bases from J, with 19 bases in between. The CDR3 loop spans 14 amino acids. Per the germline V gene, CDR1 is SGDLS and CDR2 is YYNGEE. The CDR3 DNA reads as TGTGCCAGCGGATCATTTCGGTCAGGGGAGCCCCAGCATTTT. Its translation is CASGSFRSGEPQHF.

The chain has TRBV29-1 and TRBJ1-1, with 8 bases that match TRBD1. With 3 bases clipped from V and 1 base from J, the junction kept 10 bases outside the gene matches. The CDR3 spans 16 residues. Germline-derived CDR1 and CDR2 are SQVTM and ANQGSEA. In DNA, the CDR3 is TGCAGCGTTGACGGATCCAGGACAGGGCCGAACACTGAAGCTTTCTTT. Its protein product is CSVDGSRTGPNTEAFF.

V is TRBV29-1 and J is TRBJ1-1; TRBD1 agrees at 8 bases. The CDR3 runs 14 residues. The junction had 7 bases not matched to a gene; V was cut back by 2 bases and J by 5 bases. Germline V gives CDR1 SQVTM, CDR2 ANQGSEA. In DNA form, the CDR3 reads TGCAGCGTTGAACGACAGGGGCGGGGAACTGAAGCTTTCTTT. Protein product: CSVERQGRGTEAFF.

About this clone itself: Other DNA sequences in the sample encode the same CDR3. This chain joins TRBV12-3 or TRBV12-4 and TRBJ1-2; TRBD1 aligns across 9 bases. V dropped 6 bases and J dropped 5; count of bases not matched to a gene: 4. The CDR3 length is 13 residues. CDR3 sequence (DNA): TGTGCCAGCAGCCGGGGGACAGGGTATGGCTACACCTTC. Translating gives CASSRGTGYGYTF.

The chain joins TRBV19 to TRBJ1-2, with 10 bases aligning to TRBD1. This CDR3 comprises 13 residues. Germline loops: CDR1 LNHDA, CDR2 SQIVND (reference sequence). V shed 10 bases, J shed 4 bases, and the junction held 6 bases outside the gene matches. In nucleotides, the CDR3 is TGTGCCACCGTGGACAGGGGGAGCTATGGCTACACCTTC. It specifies CATVDRGSYGYTF.

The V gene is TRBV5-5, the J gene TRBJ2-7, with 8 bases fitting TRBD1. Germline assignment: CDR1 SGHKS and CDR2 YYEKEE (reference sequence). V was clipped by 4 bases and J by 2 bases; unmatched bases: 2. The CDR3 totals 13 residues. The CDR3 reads CASSLTGAYEQYF. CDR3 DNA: TGTGCCAGCAGCCTGACAGGGGCCTACGAGCAGTACTTC.

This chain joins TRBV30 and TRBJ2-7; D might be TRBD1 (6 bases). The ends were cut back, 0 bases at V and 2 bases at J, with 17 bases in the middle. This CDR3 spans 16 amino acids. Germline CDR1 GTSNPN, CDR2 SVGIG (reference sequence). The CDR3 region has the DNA TGTGCCTGGAGTGTCCGTACAGGGCGGATTACCTACGAGCAGTACTTC. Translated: CAWSVRTGRITYEQYF.

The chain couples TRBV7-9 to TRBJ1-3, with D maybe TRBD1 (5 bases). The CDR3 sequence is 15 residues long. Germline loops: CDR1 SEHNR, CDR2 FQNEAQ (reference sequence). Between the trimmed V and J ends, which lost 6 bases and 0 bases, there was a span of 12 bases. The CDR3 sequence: CASSPDTLSGNTIYF. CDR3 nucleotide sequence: TGTGCCAGCAGTCCGGACACACTCTCTGGAAACACCATATATTTT. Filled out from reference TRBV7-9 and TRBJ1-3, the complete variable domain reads DTGVSQNPRHKITKRGQNVTFRCDPISEHNRLYWYRQTLGQGPEFLTYFQNEAQLEKSRLLSDRFSAERPKGSFSTLEIQRTEQGDSAMYLCASSPDTLSGNTIYFGEGSWLTVV.

CDR3 region: CASSGDRGMMNTEAFF. DNA of the CDR3: TGTGCCAGCAGCGGGGACAGGGGGATGATGAACACTGAAGCTTTCTTT. The J gene is TRBJ1-1, the V gene TRBV5-6; 11 bases map to TRBD1. The CDR3 sequence is 16 residues long. J was trimmed by 0 bases and V by 4 bases; bases with no gene match: 5. Germline assignment: CDR1 SGHDT and CDR2 YYEEEE.

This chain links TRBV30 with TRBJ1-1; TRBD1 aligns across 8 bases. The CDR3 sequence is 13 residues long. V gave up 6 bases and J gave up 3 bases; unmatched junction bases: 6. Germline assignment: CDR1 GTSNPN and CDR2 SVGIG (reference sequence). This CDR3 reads CACQTGVHTEAFF. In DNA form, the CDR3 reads TGTGCCTGTCAGACAGGGGTTCACACTGAAGCTTTCTTT.

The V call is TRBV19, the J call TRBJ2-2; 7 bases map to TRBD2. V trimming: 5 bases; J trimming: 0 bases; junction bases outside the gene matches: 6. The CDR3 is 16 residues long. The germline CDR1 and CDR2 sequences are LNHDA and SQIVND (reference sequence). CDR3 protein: CASSAGAGSNTGELFF. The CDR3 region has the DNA TGTGCCAGTAGTGCGGGAGCGGGATCGAACACCGGGGAGCTGTTTTTT.

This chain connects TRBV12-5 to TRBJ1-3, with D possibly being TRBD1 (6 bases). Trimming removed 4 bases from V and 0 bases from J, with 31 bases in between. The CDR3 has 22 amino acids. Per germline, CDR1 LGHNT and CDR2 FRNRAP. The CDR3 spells CASGSNSLSILPDRPSGNTIYF. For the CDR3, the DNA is TGTGCTAGTGGTTCCAACTCCCTTTCCATCCTACCTGACAGGCCCTCTGGAAACACCATATATTTT.

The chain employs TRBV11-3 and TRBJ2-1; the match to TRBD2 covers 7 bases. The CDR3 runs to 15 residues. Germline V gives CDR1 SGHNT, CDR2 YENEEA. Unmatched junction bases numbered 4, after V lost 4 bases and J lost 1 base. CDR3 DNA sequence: TGTGCCAGCAGCTCCCGGACTAGTTCCTACAATGAGCAGTTCTTC. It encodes CASSSRTSSYNEQFF.

The CDR3 is CASSYRLSPTYEQYF. The CDR3 nucleotides are TGTGCCAGCAGTTATCGACTCTCACCGACCTACGAGCAGTACTTC. This chain links TRBV6-2 or TRBV6-3 with TRBJ2-7; no definite D call. Trimming stripped 3 bases from V and 2 bases from J, with 14 bases between. The CDR3 is 15 residues long. Germline values: CDR1 MNHEY, CDR2 SVGEGT.

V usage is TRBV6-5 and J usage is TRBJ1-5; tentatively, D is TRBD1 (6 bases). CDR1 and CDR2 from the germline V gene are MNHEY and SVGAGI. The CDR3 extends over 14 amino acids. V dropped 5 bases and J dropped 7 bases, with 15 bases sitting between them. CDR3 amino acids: CASSPRTDAQPQHF. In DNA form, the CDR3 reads TGTGCCAGCAGTCCCCGGACAGATGCCCAGCCCCAGCATTTT.

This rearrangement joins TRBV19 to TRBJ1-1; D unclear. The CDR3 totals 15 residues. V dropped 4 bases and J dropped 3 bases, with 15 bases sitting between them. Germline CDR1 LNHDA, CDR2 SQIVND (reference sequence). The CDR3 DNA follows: TGTGCCAGTAGTAGAGGTTCGGGTACGGACACTGAAGCTTTCTTT. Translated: CASSRGSGTDTEAFF.

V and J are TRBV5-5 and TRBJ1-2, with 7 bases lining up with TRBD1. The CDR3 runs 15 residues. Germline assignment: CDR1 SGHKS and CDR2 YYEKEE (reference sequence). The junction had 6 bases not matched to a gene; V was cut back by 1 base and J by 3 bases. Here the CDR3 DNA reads TGTGCCAGCAGCTTGTCTGTAACAGGGGACTATGGCTACACCTTC. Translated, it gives CASSLSVTGDYGYTF.

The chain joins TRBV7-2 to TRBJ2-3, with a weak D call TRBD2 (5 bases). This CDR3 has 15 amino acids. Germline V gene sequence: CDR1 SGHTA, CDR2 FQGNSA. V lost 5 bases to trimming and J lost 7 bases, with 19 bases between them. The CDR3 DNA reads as TGTGCCAGCAGCCCACCGCGTCGACCGGGGAATACGCAGTATTTT. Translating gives CASSPPRRPGNTQYF.

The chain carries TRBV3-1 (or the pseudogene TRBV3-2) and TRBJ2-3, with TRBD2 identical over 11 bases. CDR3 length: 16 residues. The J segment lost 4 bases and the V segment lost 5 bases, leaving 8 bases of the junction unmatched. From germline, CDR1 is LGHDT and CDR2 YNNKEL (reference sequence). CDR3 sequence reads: CASSDVGTSGADTQYF. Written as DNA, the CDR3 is TGTGCCAGCAGCGATGTTGGGACTAGCGGAGCAGATACGCAGTATTTT.

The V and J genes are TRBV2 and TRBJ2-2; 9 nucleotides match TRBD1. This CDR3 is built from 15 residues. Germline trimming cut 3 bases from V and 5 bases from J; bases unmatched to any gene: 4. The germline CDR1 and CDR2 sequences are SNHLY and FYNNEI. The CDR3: CASSDRTGETGELFF. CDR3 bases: TGTGCCAGCAGTGACAGGACAGGGGAAACCGGGGAGCTGTTTTTT. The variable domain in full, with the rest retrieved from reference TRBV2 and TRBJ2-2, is EPEVTQTPSHQVTQMGQEVILRCVPISNHLYFYWYRQILGQKVEFLVSFYNNEISEKSEIFDDQFSVERPDGSNFTLKIRSTKLEDSAMYFCASSDRTGETGELFFGEGSRLTVL.

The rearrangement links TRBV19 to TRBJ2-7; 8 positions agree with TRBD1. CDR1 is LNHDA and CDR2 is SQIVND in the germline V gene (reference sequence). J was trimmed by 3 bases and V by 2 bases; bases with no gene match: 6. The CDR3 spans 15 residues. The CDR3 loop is CASSISAGGGYEQYF. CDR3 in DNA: TGTGCCAGTAGTATATCGGCAGGGGGCGGCTACGAGCAGTACTTC.

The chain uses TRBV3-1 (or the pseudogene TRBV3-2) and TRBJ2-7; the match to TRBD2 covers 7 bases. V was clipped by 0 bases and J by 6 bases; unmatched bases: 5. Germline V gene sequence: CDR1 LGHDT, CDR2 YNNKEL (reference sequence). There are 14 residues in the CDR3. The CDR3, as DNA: TGTGCCAGCAGCCAAGATACGGGGGGTCCCGAGCAGTACTTC. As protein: CASSQDTGGPEQYF.

In nucleotides, the CDR3 is TGTGCCAGCTCACCTGGAGGGGGCAATGGCTACACCTTC. Its protein product is CASSPGGGNGYTF. This sequence joins TRBV18 and TRBJ1-2; TRBD1 agrees at 7 bases. This CDR3 is built from 13 residues. After removal of 3 bases from V and 6 bases from J, the junction contained 4 bases not matched to a gene. Germline CDR1 is KGHSH and CDR2 is LQKENI.